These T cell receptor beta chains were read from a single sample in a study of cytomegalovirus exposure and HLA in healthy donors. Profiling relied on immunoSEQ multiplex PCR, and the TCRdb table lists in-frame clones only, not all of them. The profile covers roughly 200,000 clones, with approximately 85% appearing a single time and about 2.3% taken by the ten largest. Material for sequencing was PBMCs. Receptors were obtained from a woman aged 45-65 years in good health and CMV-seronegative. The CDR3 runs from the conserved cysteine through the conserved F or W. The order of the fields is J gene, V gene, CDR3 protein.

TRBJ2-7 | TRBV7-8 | CASSLGGQDSYEQYF
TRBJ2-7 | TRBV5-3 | CARSAGLGLAGNSYEQYF
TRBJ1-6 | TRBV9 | CASSPRRDSEGSPLHF
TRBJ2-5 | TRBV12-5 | CASAPWTGTGKETQYF
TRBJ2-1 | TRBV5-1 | CASALAGSSYNEQFF
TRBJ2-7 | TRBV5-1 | CASSVSPGQGNYEQYF
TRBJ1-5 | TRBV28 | CASSPVSPRSNQPQHF
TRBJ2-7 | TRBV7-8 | CASSPRGLLTYEQYF
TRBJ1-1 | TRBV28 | CASSLPTGNTEAFF
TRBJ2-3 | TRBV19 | CASSTRQVTDTQYF
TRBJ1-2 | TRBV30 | CAWSVQGLSYGYTF
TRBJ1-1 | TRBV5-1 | CASSLIARGRRPREAFF
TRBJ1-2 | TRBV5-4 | CASSKTQGASYGYTF
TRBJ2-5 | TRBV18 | CASSPSSAEETQYF
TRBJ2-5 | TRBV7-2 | CASRLPLAGAGETQYF
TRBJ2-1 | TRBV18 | CASSHGTSGRTEQFF
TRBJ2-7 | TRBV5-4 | CASSLEAGVGEQYF
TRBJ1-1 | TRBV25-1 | CASSEQGASEAFF
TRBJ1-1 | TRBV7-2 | CASSLRQGEAFF
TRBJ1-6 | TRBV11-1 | CASSFGANSPLHF
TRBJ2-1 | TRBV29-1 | CSVEGLTMGNEQFF
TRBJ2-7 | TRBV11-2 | CASSTGTSGRGYSYEQYF
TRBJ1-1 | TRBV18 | CASSPGQGWTEAFF
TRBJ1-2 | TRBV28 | CASSLEGTNYGYTF
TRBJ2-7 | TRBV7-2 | CASSLSGGEQYF
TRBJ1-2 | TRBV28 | CASSLLAYGYTF
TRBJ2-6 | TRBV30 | CAWSVGAGGANVLTF
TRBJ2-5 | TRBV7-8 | CASSFVRTSGTKETQYF
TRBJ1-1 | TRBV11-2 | CASSVRDFLNTEAFF
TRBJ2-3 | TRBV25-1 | CASSKRQGYTDTQYF
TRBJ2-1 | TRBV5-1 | CASSLEFYEQFF
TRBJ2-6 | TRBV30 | CAWSVQPGANVLTF
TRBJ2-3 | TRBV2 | CASIEVGGTSTDTQYF
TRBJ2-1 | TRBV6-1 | CASSAGLAGGRNEQFF
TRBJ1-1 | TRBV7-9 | CASSFRPRETEAFF
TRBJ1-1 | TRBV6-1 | CASSLNGRGAFF
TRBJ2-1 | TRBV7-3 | CASSVRQDNEQFF
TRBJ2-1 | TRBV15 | CATSRELLSGQGLDEQFF
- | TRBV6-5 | CASSYSSLAGSYEQYF
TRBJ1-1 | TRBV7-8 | CASSVGQGAWGTEAFF
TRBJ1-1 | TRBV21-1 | CASQYSFANTEAFF
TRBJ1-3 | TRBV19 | CASRGQAVGGNTIYF
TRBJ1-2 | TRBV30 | CAWSVGGQGHGYTF
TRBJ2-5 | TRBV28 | CASSPARTGGLKTQYF
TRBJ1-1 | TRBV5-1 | CASSLAAGARTEAFF
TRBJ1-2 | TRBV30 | CAWSPILYYGYTF
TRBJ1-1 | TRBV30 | CAFRGLRTEAFF
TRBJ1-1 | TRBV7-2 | CASSLRQGEAFF
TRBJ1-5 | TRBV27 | CASSLLSRPGVQPQHF